This TCR beta chain was retrieved from a study of CD8 T cells in ankylosing spondylitis. This clonotype came up a few times. The antigen is unknown. Library preparation for TCR beta used quantitative 5'-RACE with molecular barcodes. TCRdb itself ran the 5' RACE reads through MiXCR, one entry per CDR3 protein. The table lists fewer than 500,000 distinct CDR3 sequences, roughly 25% of them singletons, with about 0.9% in the top ten. Study-level findings and limits: In ankylosing spondylitis blood, a motif of fewer than 10 highly homologous TCR beta variants appeared characteristic.

The CDR3 runs 12 residues. V lost 3 bases and J lost 7, with 10 bases in between. The clonotype comes from a male donor with ankylosing spondylitis. This chain uses TRBV12-3 or TRBV12-4 with TRBJ2-7; D perhaps matches TRBD1 (6 bases). The source material was blood, either unsorted or a sorted T cell fraction (not recorded which). Here the CDR3 reads CASSLIQGEQYF. The CDR3 region has the DNA TGTGCCAGCAGTTTGATCCAGGGGGAGCAGTACTTC.